This T cell receptor (beta chain) was identified during a study of human T cells and chemical hapten exposure. From germline, CDR1 is SGHAT and CDR2 FQNNGV. CDR3 size: 14 residues. The V gene lost 5 bases and the J gene lost 1 base, with 11 bases spanning the gap. This clonotype was seen a handful of times. Within the library, unique molecular identifiers were attached to each individual cDNA molecule. TCRdb analysed the RACE reads with MiXCR anew, one entry per CDR3 protein. The data hold 150,000 to 200,000 distinct CDR3 sequences, with approximately 31% observed a single time. Time point meaning: pre-sensitization, week 0. Treatment: therapeutic diphenylcyclopropenone sensitization with weekly scalp DPC.

The chain combines TRBV11-2 with TRBJ1-1; D is ambiguous. The specimen was whole blood, collected in connection with sensitization to the hapten diphenylcyclopropenone (DPC). The TCR originated in a woman aged 25 to 39 with alopecia areata. Some clones in this sample may be carry-over from other donors' samples. DNA for the CDR3: TGTGCCAGCAGCGAGACGATAGGGAACACTGAAGCTTTCTTT. It encodes CASSETIGNTEAFF.